The rows below give T cell receptor beta chains drawn from one sample of a study of blood T cell repertoires in COVID-19. Data came from immunoSEQ multiplex PCR; TCRdb stores just in-frame clones and leaves some out. This sample has some 330,000 clones; around four fifths occur once, and the top ten carry over 4.5%. Sequenced material: PBMCs or T cells enriched from blood (not recorded which). Receptor source: a woman aged 45-59 years who had recovered from COVID-19. The CDR3 runs from the conserved cysteine through the conserved F or W. Each record gives: V gene, D gene, clone size, J gene, CDR3 DNA, CDR3 protein. The D gene is left open where the match is weak. Part of the rows lack a size; the others show once, few, many or a class for expanded clones.

v_gene: TRBV14
d_gene: -
abundance: -
j_gene: TRBJ2-2
CDR3nt: TGTGCCAGCAGCACTAGCCGGCGTTCCGGGGAGCTGTTTTTT
CDR3aa: CASSTSRRSGELFF

v_gene: TRBV9
d_gene: TRBD1
abundance: -
j_gene: TRBJ1-3
CDR3nt: TGTGCCAGCAGCCCTCAGGGGGTGAACACCATATATTTT
CDR3aa: CASSPQGVNTIYF

v_gene: TRBV6-6
d_gene: TRBD1
abundance: -
j_gene: TRBJ1-6
CDR3nt: TGTGCCAGCAGTCCCTGGGACAGGAGCTCCTATAATTCACCCCTCCACTTT
CDR3aa: CASSPWDRSSYNSPLHF

v_gene: TRBV21-1
d_gene: -
abundance: -
j_gene: TRBJ1-2
CDR3nt: TGTGCCAGCAGCAAACGAGTCCCCTTCTATGGCTACACCTTC
CDR3aa: CASSKRVPFYGYTF

v_gene: TRBV7-6
d_gene: -
abundance: -
j_gene: TRBJ2-3
CDR3nt: TGTGCCAGCAGCTTAACCGGACAGACAGATACGCAGTATTTT
CDR3aa: CASSLTGQTDTQYF

v_gene: TRBV13
d_gene: -
abundance: -
j_gene: TRBJ2-3
CDR3nt: TGTGCCAGCAGTTTGAGCGCGGATACGCAGTATTTT
CDR3aa: CASSLSADTQYF

v_gene: TRBV7-3
d_gene: -
abundance: -
j_gene: TRBJ1-3
CDR3nt: TGTGCCAGCAGCTTAGCCTACCGAAACACCATATATTTT
CDR3aa: CASSLAYRNTIYF

v_gene: TRBV6-5
d_gene: -
abundance: -
j_gene: TRBJ1-5
CDR3nt: TGTGCCAGCAGTCCCGGGGGTGGCAATCAGCCCCAGCATTTT
CDR3aa: CASSPGGGNQPQHF

v_gene: TRBV7-3
d_gene: TRBD1
abundance: -
j_gene: TRBJ1-2
CDR3nt: TGTGCCAGCAGCCCAGGGACAGGGATTAGTGGCTACACCTTC
CDR3aa: CASSPGTGISGYTF

v_gene: TRBV28
d_gene: -
abundance: many
j_gene: TRBJ1-1
CDR3nt: TGTGCCAGCAGTTTGGGCCCCCAAACTGAAGCTTTCTTT
CDR3aa: CASSLGPQTEAFF

v_gene: TRBV19
d_gene: -
abundance: many
j_gene: TRBJ1-6
CDR3nt: TGTGCCAGTAGTGCCAGAGGAGTTTATAATTCACCCCTCCACTTT
CDR3aa: CASSARGVYNSPLHF

v_gene: TRBV2
d_gene: TRBD1
abundance: -
j_gene: TRBJ1-5
CDR3nt: TGTGCCAGCAGTGAACAGGGGGCGCTCAATCAGCCCCAGCATTTT
CDR3aa: CASSEQGALNQPQHF

v_gene: TRBV7-2
d_gene: TRBD1
abundance: -
j_gene: TRBJ1-4
CDR3nt: TGTGCCAGCAGCCGGGGACAGGGTGAGGAAAAACTGTTTTTT
CDR3aa: CASSRGQGEEKLFF

v_gene: TRBV3-1/TRBV3-2
d_gene: -
abundance: -
j_gene: TRBJ1-2
CDR3nt: TGTGCCAGCAGCCAAGCCGTCAACTATGGCTACACCTTC
CDR3aa: CASSQAVNYGYTF

v_gene: TRBV25-1
d_gene: TRBD1
abundance: -
j_gene: TRBJ2-5
CDR3nt: TGTGCCACCTCGCCCGGGACAGTCGGGACCCAGTACTTC
CDR3aa: CATSPGTVGTQYF

v_gene: TRBV5-1
d_gene: -
abundance: -
j_gene: TRBJ1-6
CDR3nt: TGCGCCAGCAGCCAAGTAGGGGTTGGGTCACCCCTCCACTTT
CDR3aa: CASSQVGVGSPLHF

v_gene: TRBV6-2/TRBV6-3
d_gene: -
abundance: -
j_gene: TRBJ2-1
CDR3nt: TGTGCCAGCAGTTATCTTCTTAACTCCTACAATGAGCAGTTCTTC
CDR3aa: CASSYLLNSYNEQFF

v_gene: TRBV30
d_gene: -
abundance: few
j_gene: TRBJ1-5
CDR3nt: TGTGCCTGGAGTGTACCCGGTGGGGGCTACACGGGGCAGCCCCAGCATTTT
CDR3aa: CAWSVPGGGYTGQPQHF

v_gene: TRBV2
d_gene: -
abundance: -
j_gene: TRBJ1-4
CDR3nt: TGTGCCAGCAGGAGGGTGGCTTCTAATGAAAAACTGTTTTTT
CDR3aa: CASRRVASNEKLFF

v_gene: TRBV7-2
d_gene: TRBD2
abundance: -
j_gene: TRBJ2-7
CDR3nt: TGTGCCAGCAGCTTCTCAGGGAGGGTATACGAGCAGTACTTC
CDR3aa: CASSFSGRVYEQYF

v_gene: TRBV3-1/TRBV3-2
d_gene: -
abundance: -
j_gene: TRBJ1-4
CDR3nt: TGTGCCAGCAGCCACGCTGGACGGGGGGGAGGTGAAAAACTGTTTTTT
CDR3aa: CASSHAGRGGGEKLFF

v_gene: TRBV5-4
d_gene: TRBD2
abundance: -
j_gene: TRBJ2-7
CDR3nt: TGTGCCAGCAGCCCTGGGACTAGCGCATCCTACGAGCAGTACTTC
CDR3aa: CASSPGTSASYEQYF

v_gene: TRBV28
d_gene: -
abundance: -
j_gene: TRBJ1-4
CDR3nt: TGTGCCAGCTGGGGGGGACCTAATGAAAAACTGTTTTTT
CDR3aa: CASWGGPNEKLFF

v_gene: TRBV19
d_gene: -
abundance: -
j_gene: TRBJ2-3
CDR3nt: TGTGCCAGTAGTAAAGCAGGGCGGAGAGGAGATACGCAGTATTTT
CDR3aa: CASSKAGRRGDTQYF

v_gene: TRBV7-2
d_gene: -
abundance: once
j_gene: TRBJ2-3
CDR3nt: TGTGCCAGCAGCTTAGTCGGCAGGACTTCCACAGATACGCAGTATTTT
CDR3aa: CASSLVGRTSTDTQYF

v_gene: TRBV7-9
d_gene: TRBD1
abundance: -
j_gene: TRBJ1-1
CDR3nt: TGTGCCAGCAGCTCGGTGCCTATACAGGGGTTCGGCACTGAAGCTTTCTTT
CDR3aa: CASSSVPIQGFGTEAFF

v_gene: TRBV4-2
d_gene: TRBD2
abundance: -
j_gene: TRBJ2-7
CDR3nt: TGTGCCAGCAGCCAAGACGTCGGGGGAGGGATTAACGAGCAGTACTTC
CDR3aa: CASSQDVGGGINEQYF

v_gene: TRBV20-1
d_gene: -
abundance: -
j_gene: TRBJ1-5
CDR3nt: TGCAGTGCTAGTTTCCGACATAGCAATCAGCCCCAGCATTTT
CDR3aa: CSASFRHSNQPQHF

v_gene: TRBV7-8
d_gene: -
abundance: -
j_gene: TRBJ1-4
CDR3nt: TGTGCCAGCAGCTCCACTGAATTTCCTAATGAAAAACTGTTTTTT
CDR3aa: CASSSTEFPNEKLFF

v_gene: TRBV6-5
d_gene: -
abundance: -
j_gene: TRBJ1-5
CDR3nt: TGTGCCAGCAGTATAGACCCGGGGGATCAGCCCCAGCATTTT
CDR3aa: CASSIDPGDQPQHF

v_gene: TRBV25-1
d_gene: -
abundance: -
j_gene: TRBJ1-2
CDR3nt: TGTGCCAGCAACATGGGGCAGGGGTACTATGGCTACACCTTC
CDR3aa: CASNMGQGYYGYTF

v_gene: TRBV30
d_gene: TRBD1
abundance: few
j_gene: TRBJ1-1
CDR3nt: TGTGCCTGGAGTGAGGGGTGGACAGGGGGCACTGAAGCTTTCTTT
CDR3aa: CAWSEGWTGGTEAFF

v_gene: TRBV2
d_gene: -
abundance: -
j_gene: TRBJ1-1
CDR3nt: TGTGCCAGCAGTGATAGCGGCGGGCCAGCGAACACTGAAGCTTTCTTT
CDR3aa: CASSDSGGPANTEAFF